The clone carrying this T cell receptor (beta chain) turned up a few times. The antigen is not known. This sample stems from a study of early T cells in non-severe SARS-CoV-2 infection. Study outcomes and limitations: Database matching using VDJdb favored anti-spike CD8 responses, with private and CD4 specificities left missing.

This CDR3 has 17 amino acids. After removal of 0 bases from V and 4 bases from J, the junction contained 8 bases not matched to a gene. The germline gives CDR1 SGHVS, CDR2 FQNEAQ. TCRdb re-called the 5' RACE reads through MiXCR, storing one row per CDR3 protein. The data hold tens of thousands of distinct CDR3 sequences, with 10% observed a single time. Specimen: whole blood. The TCR sequence derives from an adult who was a healthcare worker with PCR-confirmed SARS-CoV-2 infection or an uninfected control (not recorded which). V gene TRBV7-8 combines with J gene TRBJ2-3; 9 bases align to TRBD1. This CDR3 reads CASSLAQGTGLSDTQYF. In nucleotides, the CDR3 is TGTGCCAGCAGCTTAGCGCAAGGGACAGGGCTGTCAGATACGCAGTATTTT.